This T cell receptor (beta chain) was recovered during a study of blood T cell repertoires in COVID-19. Seattle's enrolled individuals joined amid active infection and were then monitored longitudinally. The sample holds a few counts of this clone. The repertoire was sequenced with immunoSEQ multiplex PCR; TCRdb's copy has only in-frame clones and lacks some. There are about 210,000 clones in the sample; over 75% occur only once, and under 2.5% lies in the top ten. This sequence originates from a woman in her sixties or seventies with COVID-19, enrolled during active disease. The source material was peripheral blood.

The CDR3 DNA reads TGTGCCATCAGTGACGGGGTGGGTACAGCCGGTCAGCCCCAGCATTTT. Translating it yields CAISDGVGTAGQPQHF. The rearrangement joins TRBV10-3 to TRBJ1-5; D is undetermined. Germline V CDR1 and CDR2: ENHRY, SYGVKD. Trimming stripped 3 bases from V and 6 bases from J, with 18 bases between. This CDR3 has 16 amino acids.